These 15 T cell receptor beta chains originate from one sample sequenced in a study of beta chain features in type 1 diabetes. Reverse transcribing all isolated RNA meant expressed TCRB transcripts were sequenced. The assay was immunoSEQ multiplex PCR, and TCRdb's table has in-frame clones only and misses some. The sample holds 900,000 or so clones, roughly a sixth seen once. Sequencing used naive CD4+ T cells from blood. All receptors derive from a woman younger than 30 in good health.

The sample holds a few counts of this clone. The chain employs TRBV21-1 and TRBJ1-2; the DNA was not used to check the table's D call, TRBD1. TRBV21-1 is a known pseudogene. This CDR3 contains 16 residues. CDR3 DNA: TGTGCCAGCAGCACACGGACAGGGGGCGGCAACTATGGCTACACCTTC. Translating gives CASSTRTGGGNYGYTF.

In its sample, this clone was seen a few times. The CDR3 protein is CASSLAGSFYEQYF. CDR3 bases: TGTGCCAGCAGCTTGGCGGGATCATTTTACGAGCAGTACTTC. This sequence joins TRBV5-4 and TRBJ2-7; the D gene is possibly TRBD2 (5 bases). Looked up from germline, CDR1 is SGHNT and CDR2 is YYREEE (reference sequence). The germline V and J ends were trimmed by 0 bases and 4 bases, with 11 bases remaining between them. This CDR3 contains 14 residues.

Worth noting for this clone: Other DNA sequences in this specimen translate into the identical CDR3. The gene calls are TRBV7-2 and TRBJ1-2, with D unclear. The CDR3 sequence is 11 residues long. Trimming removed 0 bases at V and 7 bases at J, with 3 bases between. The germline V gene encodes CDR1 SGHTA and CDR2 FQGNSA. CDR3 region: CASSLAGGYTF. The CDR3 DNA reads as TGTGCCAGCAGCTTAGCAGGTGGCTACACCTTC.

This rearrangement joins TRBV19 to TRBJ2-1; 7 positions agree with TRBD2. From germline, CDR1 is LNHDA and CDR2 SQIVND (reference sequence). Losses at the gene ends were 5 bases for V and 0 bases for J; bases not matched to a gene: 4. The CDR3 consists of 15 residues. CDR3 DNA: TGTGCCAGTAGTGGGCGGGAGTCCTCCTACAATGAGCAGTTCTTC. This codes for CASSGRESSYNEQFF.

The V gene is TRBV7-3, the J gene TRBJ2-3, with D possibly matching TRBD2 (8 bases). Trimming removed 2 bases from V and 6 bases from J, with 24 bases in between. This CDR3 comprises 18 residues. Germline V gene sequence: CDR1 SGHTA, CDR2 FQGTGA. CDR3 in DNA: TGTGCCAGCAGCTTAGTCGGGACTAGGGGGACAGTGGTGGATACGCAGTATTTT. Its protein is CASSLVGTRGTVVDTQYF.

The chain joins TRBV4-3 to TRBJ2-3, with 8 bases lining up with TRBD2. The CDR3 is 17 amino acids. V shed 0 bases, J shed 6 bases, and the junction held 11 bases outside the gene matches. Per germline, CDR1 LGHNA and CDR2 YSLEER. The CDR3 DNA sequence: TGCGCCAGCAGCCAAGATGGGCCGGGAGGGTCGCGGGATACGCAGTATTTT. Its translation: CASSQDGPGGSRDTQYF.

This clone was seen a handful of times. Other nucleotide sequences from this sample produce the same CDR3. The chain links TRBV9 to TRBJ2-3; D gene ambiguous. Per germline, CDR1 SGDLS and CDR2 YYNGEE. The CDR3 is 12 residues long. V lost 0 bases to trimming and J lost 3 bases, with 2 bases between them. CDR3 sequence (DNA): TGTGCCAGCAGCGTAGCTACAGATACGCAGTATTTT. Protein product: CASSVATDTQYF. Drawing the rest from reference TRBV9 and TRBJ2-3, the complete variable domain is DSGVTQTPKHLITATGQRVTLRCSPRSGDLSVYWYQQSLDQGLQFLIQYYNGEERAKGNILERFSAQQFPDLHSELNLSSLELGDSALYFCASSVATDTQYFGPGTRLTVL.

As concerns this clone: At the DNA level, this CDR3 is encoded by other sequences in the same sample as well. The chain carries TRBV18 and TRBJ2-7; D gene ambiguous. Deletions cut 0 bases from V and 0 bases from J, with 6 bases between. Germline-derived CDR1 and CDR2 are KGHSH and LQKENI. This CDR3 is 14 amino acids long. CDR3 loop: CASSPPGVSYEQYF. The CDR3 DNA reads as TGTGCCAGCTCACCACCTGGGGTCTCCTACGAGCAGTACTTC.

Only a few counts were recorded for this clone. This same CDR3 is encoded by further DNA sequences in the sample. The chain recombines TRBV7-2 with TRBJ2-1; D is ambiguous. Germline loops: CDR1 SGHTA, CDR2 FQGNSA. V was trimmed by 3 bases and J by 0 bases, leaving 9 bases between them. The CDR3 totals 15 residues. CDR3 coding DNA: TGTGCCAGCAGCTTGGGCTCGAGCTCCTACAATGAGCAGTTCTTC. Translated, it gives CASSLGSSSYNEQFF.

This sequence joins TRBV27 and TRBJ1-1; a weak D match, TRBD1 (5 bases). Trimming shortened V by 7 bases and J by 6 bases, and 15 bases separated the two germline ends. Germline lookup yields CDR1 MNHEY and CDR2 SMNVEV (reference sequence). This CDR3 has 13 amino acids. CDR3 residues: CASKEQVSAEAFF. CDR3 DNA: TGTGCCAGCAAGGAACAGGTATCCGCTGAAGCTTTCTTT.

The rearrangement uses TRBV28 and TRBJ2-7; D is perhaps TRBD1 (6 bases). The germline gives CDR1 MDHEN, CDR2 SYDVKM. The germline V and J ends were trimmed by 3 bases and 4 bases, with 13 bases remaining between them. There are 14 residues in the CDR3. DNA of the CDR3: TGTGCCAGCAGTTTTTCGTCCGGGACATACGAGCAGTACTTC. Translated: CASSFSSGTYEQYF.

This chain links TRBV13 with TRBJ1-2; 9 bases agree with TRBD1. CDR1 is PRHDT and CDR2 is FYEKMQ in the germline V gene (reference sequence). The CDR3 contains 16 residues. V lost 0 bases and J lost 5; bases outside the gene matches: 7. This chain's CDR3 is CASSLGFGQGPYGYTF. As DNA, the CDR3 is TGTGCCAGCAGCTTAGGTTTTGGACAGGGGCCATATGGCTACACCTTC.

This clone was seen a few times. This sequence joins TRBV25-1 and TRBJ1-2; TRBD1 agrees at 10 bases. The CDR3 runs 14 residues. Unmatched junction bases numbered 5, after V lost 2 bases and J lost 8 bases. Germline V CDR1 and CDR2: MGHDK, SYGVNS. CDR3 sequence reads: CASSEGGQGKGYTF. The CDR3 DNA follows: TGTGCCAGCAGTGAAGGGGGACAGGGGAAAGGCTACACCTTC.

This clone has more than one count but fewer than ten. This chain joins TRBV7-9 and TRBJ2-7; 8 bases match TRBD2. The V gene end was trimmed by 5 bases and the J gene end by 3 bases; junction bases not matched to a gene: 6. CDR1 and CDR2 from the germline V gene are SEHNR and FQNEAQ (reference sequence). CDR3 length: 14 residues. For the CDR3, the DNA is TGTGCCAGCAGCCTTAGCGGGACTAACTACGAGCAGTACTTC. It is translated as CASSLSGTNYEQYF.

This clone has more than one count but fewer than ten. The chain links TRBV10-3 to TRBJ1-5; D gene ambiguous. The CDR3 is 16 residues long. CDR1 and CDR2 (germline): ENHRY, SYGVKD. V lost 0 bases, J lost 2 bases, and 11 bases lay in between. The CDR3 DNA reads TGTGCCATCAGTGAGTCTGAGGAAGCGGGCAATCAGCCCCAGCATTTT. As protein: CAISESEEAGNQPQHF.